This T cell receptor (beta chain) was identified during a study of identical twins. Findings and caveats of the study: The study reached conclusions through statistical analysis that was cross-sectional, not following the same donors.

This clonotype was observed at least ten times. The antigen is unknown. This CDR3 contains 13 residues. The J segment lost 3 bases and the V segment lost 8 bases, leaving 7 bases of the junction unmatched. TCRdb recomputed calls from the 5' RACE reads with MiXCR, one row per CDR3 protein. This table has 500,000 to 550,000 distinct CDR3 sequences, around 20% appearing once. These records were also assigned to another study, of T cells expressing NK-cell markers. That report notes: Cells sorted as CD3+CD56+NKG2C+, CD3+CD56+NKG2C- and CD3+CD56-NKG2C+ T cells supplied the TCR beta repertoires. Seropositivity for HCMV was found in seven of the eight sequenced donors, with one seronegative.

V is TRBV12-3 or TRBV12-4 and J is TRBJ2-7; TRBD1 matches 7 bases. The sequence was collected from a woman aged 18-35 years in good health. The sequenced material came from CD4+ T cells sorted from blood. CDR3 residues: CASGRQGVYEQYF. CDR3 DNA sequence: TGTGCCAGCGGCCGACAGGGAGTCTACGAGCAGTACTTC.